Presented here are 20 T cell receptor beta chains from one specimen sequenced in a study of shared clonotypes between healthy human individuals. TCRdb keeps only in-frame clones here, not all; method: immunoSEQ multiplex PCR. The sample carries approximately 740,000 clones, 80% to 95% recorded once. Terminally differentiated effector memory CD45RA+ cells were left out of the naive CD8 fraction, which was CD45RO-negative and positively selected for CCR7. The sequencing input was naive CD8+ T cells sorted from blood. These receptors were taken from a man aged 25 to 45 in good health.

The chain carries TRBV5-1 and TRBJ2-1; 7 nucleotides agree with TRBD2. Germline-derived CDR1 and CDR2 are SGHRS and YFSETQ. The CDR3 is made up of 16 amino acids. After removal of 0 bases from V and 10 bases from J, the junction contained 13 bases not matched to a gene. The CDR3 loop is CASSLAEAGDRSEQFF. The CDR3 region has the DNA TGCGCCAGCAGCTTGGCGGAGGCGGGAGATAGAAGCGAGCAGTTCTTC. Full variable domain (remainder filled in from reference TRBV5-1 and TRBJ2-1): KAGVTQTPRYLIKTRGQQVTLSCSPISGHRSVSWYQQTPGQGLQFLFEYFSETQRNKGNFPGRFSGRQFSNSRSEMNVSTLELGDSALYLCASSLAEAGDRSEQFFGPGTRLTVL.

This chain links TRBV11-2 with TRBJ2-7; D gene ambiguous. This CDR3 comprises 13 residues. CDR1 is SGHAT, CDR2 FQNNGV, per germline. Trimming pared 5 bases from V and 3 bases from J, leaving 11 bases between. CDR3 sequence: CASSADIFYEQYF. The CDR3, as DNA: TGTGCCAGCAGCGCTGACATTTTCTACGAGCAGTACTTC.

The chain links TRBV15 to TRBJ1-5, with TRBD1 as a possible D gene (6 bases). This CDR3 comprises 16 residues. Trimming left V 0 bases short and J 6 bases short, with 15 bases between. Germline values: CDR1 LNHNV, CDR2 YYDKDF (reference sequence). The CDR3 here is CATSRDRVGGPQPQHF. The CDR3 bases are TGTGCCACCAGCAGAGACCGCGTGGGGGGGCCTCAGCCCCAGCATTTT. The entire variable domain, with the rest obtained from reference TRBV15 and TRBJ1-5, is as follows: DAMVIQNPRYQVTQFGKPVTLSCSQTLNHNVMYWYQQKSSQAPKLLFHYYDKDFNNEADTPDNFQSRRPNTSFCFLDIRSPGLGDTAMYLCATSRDRVGGPQPQHFGDGTRLSIL.

This chain uses TRBV5-5 with TRBJ1-1, with no clear D. CDR1 and CDR2 from the germline V gene are SGHKS and YYEKEE (reference sequence). CDR3 size: 15 residues. The germline V and J ends were trimmed by 1 base and 4 bases, with 14 bases remaining between them. CDR3 nucleotides: TGTGCCAGCAGCTTGCTGGGTGGGGAGGGCACTGAAGCTTTCTTT. Translation gives CASSLLGGEGTEAFF.

The chain combines TRBV2 with TRBJ1-2, with a weak D call TRBD1 (5 bases). Trimming left V 7 bases short and J 5 bases short, with 17 bases between. The germline gives CDR1 SNHLY, CDR2 FYNNEI. CDR3 length: 14 amino acids. CDR3 sequence (DNA): TGTGCCAGCACCCTAGGGGCTGCGGCGTATGGCTACACCTTC. Translating gives CASTLGAAAYGYTF.

CDR3 nucleotide sequence: TGCGCCAGCAGCCAGAAAATCGGCGTCGGGGACGCTAACTATGGCTACACCTTC. It codes for CASSQKIGVGDANYGYTF. The chain recombines TRBV4-1 with TRBJ1-2; the D gene is possibly TRBD1 (5 bases). This CDR3 comprises 18 residues. The germline V gene has CDR1 MGHRA and CDR2 YSYEKL. Trimming removed 3 bases at V and 0 bases at J, with 20 bases between.

This chain uses TRBV11-2 with TRBJ2-7; a weak D match, TRBD2 (5 bases). The CDR3 runs 14 residues. Trimming removed 2 bases from V and 2 bases from J, with 10 bases in between. Germline CDR1 SGHAT, CDR2 FQNNGV. The CDR3: CASSLIGVPYEQYF. The CDR3 region has the DNA TGTGCCAGCAGCTTAATCGGGGTTCCCTACGAGCAGTACTTC.

V and J are TRBV7-8 and TRBJ2-4; 12 bases line up with TRBD2. After removal of 1 base from V and 8 bases from J, the junction contained 9 bases not matched to a gene. The CDR3 is made up of 17 amino acids. CDR1 is SGHVS and CDR2 is FQNEAQ in the germline V gene. The CDR3 DNA sequence: TGTGCCAGCAGCTTAGGGCTAGCGGGAGGGCTTAGGGACATTCAGTACTTC. Translation gives CASSLGLAGGLRDIQYF.

The chain joins TRBV7-8 to TRBJ1-5, with 7 bases fitting TRBD1. The CDR3 contains 14 residues. Trimming cost V 5 bases and J 7 bases; bases outside gene matches: 8. Germline lookup yields CDR1 SGHVS and CDR2 FQNEAQ. The CDR3 sequence is CASSRRGGDQPQHF. In nucleotides, the CDR3 is TGTGCCAGCAGCCGCAGGGGGGGGGACCAGCCCCAGCATTTT.

The CDR3 DNA is TGTGCCATCAAGGGGGACGCCGCGGAGACCCAGTACTTC. This translates into CAIKGDAAETQYF. The V and J genes are TRBV10-3 and TRBJ2-5; the D gene is possibly TRBD1 (6 bases). This CDR3 is built from 13 residues. The germline V and J ends were trimmed by 7 bases and 5 bases, with 14 bases remaining between them. The germline V gene encodes CDR1 ENHRY and CDR2 SYGVKD.

In the case of this clone: This same CDR3 is encoded by further DNA sequences in the sample. The gene calls are TRBV27 and TRBJ2-7, with 7 nucleotides matching TRBD1. The CDR3 is 14 amino acids. Per the germline V gene, CDR1 is MNHEY and CDR2 is SMNVEV (reference sequence). Germline trimming cut 0 bases from V and 4 bases from J; bases unmatched to any gene: 3. DNA of the CDR3: TGTGCCAGCAGTTTATCCGGGACAGCTTACGAGCAGTACTTC. This translates into CASSLSGTAYEQYF.

V and J are TRBV28 and TRBJ2-3; no reliable D call. There are 14 residues in the CDR3. Deletions cut 3 bases from V and 4 bases from J, with 11 bases between. Germline V lookup: CDR1 MDHEN, CDR2 SYDVKM. CDR3 DNA sequence: TGTGCCAGCAGTTTGACCGGTCGGGCAGATACGCAGTATTTT. Its translation is CASSLTGRADTQYF.

The V call is TRBV14, the J call TRBJ2-7; D is ambiguous. Between the trimmed V and J ends, which lost 1 base and 3 bases, there was a span of 10 bases. There are 14 residues in the CDR3. Germline V gene lookup returns CDR1 SGHDN and CDR2 FVKESK. The CDR3 nucleotides are TGTGCCAGCAGCCAAGTTTCGATAAGCTACGAGCAGTACTTC. Its translation: CASSQVSISYEQYF.

As to this clone: Additional DNA sequences in this sample encode the identical CDR3. The CDR3 here is CASSLGGGTEAFF. In DNA, the CDR3 is TGTGCCAGCAGCTTAGGGGGGGGCACTGAAGCTTTCTTT. The chain is built from TRBV9 and TRBJ1-1, with a weak D call TRBD1 (6 bases). This CDR3 spans 13 amino acids. The V and J ends lost 4 bases and 4 bases respectively, with 11 bases between them. Germline V gives CDR1 SGDLS, CDR2 YYNGEE.

The chain employs TRBV27 and TRBJ2-3; 9 bases match TRBD2. V gave up 3 bases and J gave up 2 bases; unmatched junction bases: 3. The CDR3 has 15 residues. Looked up from germline, CDR1 is MNHEY and CDR2 is SMNVEV (reference sequence). This chain's CDR3 is CASSFGGRVTDTQYF. DNA of the CDR3: TGTGCCAGCAGTTTCGGCGGGAGGGTCACAGATACGCAGTATTTT.

DNA of the CDR3: TGCAGCGTCCGAGGACTAGCGGGAACCTACGAGCAGTACTTC. As protein: CSVRGLAGTYEQYF. The rearrangement joins TRBV29-1 to TRBJ2-7, with 12 bases that match TRBD2. CDR1 is SQVTM and CDR2 is ANQGSEA in the germline V gene. The CDR3 loop spans 14 amino acids. V shed 6 bases and J 2 bases; nucleotides not matched to a gene: 5.

The chain employs TRBV19 and TRBJ2-1; 11 bases are a match to TRBD2. Losses at the gene ends were 4 bases for V and 8 bases for J; bases not matched to a gene: 7. CDR3 length: 15 residues. Germline CDR1 and CDR2: LNHDA and SQIVND (reference sequence). CDR3 nucleotides: TGTGCCAGTAGTAGGGGACTAGCGGCTGGGGATGAGCAGTTCTTC. Protein: CASSRGLAAGDEQFF. Full variable domain (outside the CDR3, taken from reference TRBV19 and TRBJ2-1): DGGITQSPKYLFRKEGQNVTLSCEQNLNHDAMYWYRQDPGQGLRLIYYSQIVNDFQKGDIAEGYSVSREKKESFPLTVTSAQKNPTAFYLCASSRGLAAGDEQFFGPGTRLTVL.

The chain uses TRBV4-1 and TRBJ1-2, with no clear D. The germline gives CDR1 MGHRA, CDR2 YSYEKL. The CDR3 runs 15 residues. Trimming removed 0 bases at V and 7 bases at J, with 15 bases between. DNA of the CDR3: TGCGCCAGCAGCCAAGAATTGCGAGGGTTTGGTGGCTACACCTTC. It translates to CASSQELRGFGGYTF.

The chain has TRBV19 and TRBJ2-5; 10 bases line up with TRBD2. V gave up 4 bases and J gave up 2 bases; unmatched junction bases: 7. The germline CDR1 and CDR2 sequences are LNHDA and SQIVND (reference sequence). CDR3 length: 16 amino acids. DNA of the CDR3: TGTGCCAGTAGTAAATTAGCGGGAGGCGGACAAGAGACCCAGTACTTC. Residues: CASSKLAGGGQETQYF.

This clone has more than one count but fewer than ten. The chain links TRBV7-3 to TRBJ2-1; no firm D call. The V end was cut by 2 bases, the J end by 7 bases, with 12 bases between. CDR3 length equals 14 residues. Germline CDR1 is SGHTA and CDR2 is FQGTGA. The chain's CDR3 is CASSLDPRENEQFF. The DNA of the CDR3 is TGTGCCAGCAGCTTAGACCCGAGAGAGAATGAGCAGTTCTTC. Full variable domain (rest looked up from reference TRBV7-3 and TRBJ2-1): GAGVSQTPSNKVTEKGKYVELRCDPISGHTALYWYRQSLGQGPEFLIYFQGTGAADDSGLPNDRFFAVRPEGSVSTLKIQRTERGDSAVYLCASSLDPRENEQFFGPGTRLTVL.